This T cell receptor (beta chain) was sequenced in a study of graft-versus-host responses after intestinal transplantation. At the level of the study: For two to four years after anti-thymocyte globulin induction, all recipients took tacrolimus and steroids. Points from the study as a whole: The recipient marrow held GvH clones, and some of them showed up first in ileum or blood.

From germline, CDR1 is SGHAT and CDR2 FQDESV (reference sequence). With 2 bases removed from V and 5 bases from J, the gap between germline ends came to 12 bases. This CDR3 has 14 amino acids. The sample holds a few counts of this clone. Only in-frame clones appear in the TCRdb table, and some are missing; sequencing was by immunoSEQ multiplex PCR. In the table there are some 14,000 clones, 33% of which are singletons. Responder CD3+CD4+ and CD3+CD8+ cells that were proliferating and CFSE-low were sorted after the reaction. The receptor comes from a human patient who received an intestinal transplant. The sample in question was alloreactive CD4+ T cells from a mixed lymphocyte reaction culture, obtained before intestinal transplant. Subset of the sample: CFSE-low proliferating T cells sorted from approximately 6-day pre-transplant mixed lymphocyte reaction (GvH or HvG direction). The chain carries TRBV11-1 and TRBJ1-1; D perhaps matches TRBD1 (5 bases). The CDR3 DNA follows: TGTGCCAGCAGCTTAAGGGCCAGGGCTACTGAAGCTTTCTTT. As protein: CASSLRARATEAFF.